This T cell receptor (beta chain) was documented in a study of T cell responses to AZD1222 COVID-19 vaccine. Study conclusions and caveats: Mapped onto spike, vaccine-associated CD4 TCRs spanned it and were dominant at 160-218 and 743-854. In a largely white British group with more females than males, clonal diversity was possibly underestimated. Samples come after the peak T cell response, not at day 14.

Comments on this clone: Its antigen is not known.

Here immunoSEQ multiplex PCR was the method, and the copy in TCRdb shows in-frame clones only, minus some. The sample lists around 28,000 clones, approximately 78% occurring once. The sample was peripheral blood, taken on day 0 of AZD1222 vaccination. This TCR was sampled from an adult in good health.

The CDR3 region is CASSRGTGELFF. In DNA, the CDR3 is TGTGCCAGCAGCCGTGGTACCGGGGAGCTGTTTTTT. The rearrangement uses TRBV6-6 and TRBJ2-2; D not certain. V was cut by 6 bases and J by 5 bases, with 7 bases left in between. Germline values: CDR1 MNHNY, CDR2 SVGAGI (reference sequence). The CDR3 has 12 amino acids.